The sample holds a few counts of the clone carrying this T cell receptor beta chain. CDR1 SNHLY and CDR2 FYNNEI come from the germline V gene. V dropped 7 bases and J dropped 0; count of bases not matched to a gene: 7. This CDR3 is built from 15 residues. Sample-barcoded 5' priming and a J-beta primer mix drove a second PCR of 7 to 11 cycles. TCRdb analysed the 5' RACE reads with MiXCR anew, one entry per CDR3 protein. This sample carries over 1,500,000 distinct CDR3 sequences, about 50% of them seen once, and the ten largest clones take approximately 2%. These data are taken from a study of blood T cells in healthy people across ages. Every sample gave at least 5 micrograms of total RNA when it was extracted.

The J gene is TRBJ2-3, the V gene TRBV2; 7 bases align to TRBD1. The sample taken for sequencing was blood. The sequence derives from a woman between 40 and 55 years old in good health. Here the CDR3 reads CASNDRDTSTDTQYF. CDR3 coding DNA: TGTGCCAGCAACGACAGGGACACTAGCACAGATACGCAGTATTTT.